These T cell receptor beta chains were read from a single sample in a study of CD8+ T cells in alopecia areata. Repertoires were generated with immunoSEQ multiplex PCR, while TCRdb's copy carries only in-frame clones and drops some. The sample has around 140,000 clones; around 87% are singletons. The source was CD8+ T cells sorted from blood, collected at week 0. Receptors were obtained from a human donor with alopecia areata. The CDR3 runs from the conserved cysteine through the conserved F or W.

v_call cdr3_length cdr3_aa
TRBV27 15 CASSAGSGEGNTIYF
TRBV7-2 16 CASSLGVGYGNYGYTF
TRBV9 19 CASSGTSGSRLGSYNEQFF
TRBV7-9 18 CASSLPVGRGQGFYEQYF
TRBV29-1 10 CSRPLYGYTF
TRBV9 12 CASSPRGETQYF
TRBV19 15 CASSIYGDSNQPQHF
TRBV19 15 CASSTARQQNTEAFF
TRBV6-5 13 CASRPGQNTEAFF
TRBV7-8 15 CASSLPRDGRIQQYF
TRBV29-1 12 CSVKQGAGELFF
TRBV7-9 15 CASRPEGASTDTQYF
TRBV6-5 14 CASRVAGLAGELFF
TRBV5-1 13 CASSPGLDNEQFF
TRBV25-1 15 CASSDGGPSYNEQFF
TRBV7-9 14 CASSRTGMDYGYTF
TRBV5-6 14 CASSPGTGGNEQYF
TRBV29-1 13 CSVDRSFGETQYF
TRBV2 12 CARGLAGNEQFF
TRBV29-1 16 CSVEDPDRNSYNEQFF
TRBV6-5 16 CASSYLNGPGANVLTF
TRBV7-9 16 CASSISQGIAKNIQYF
TRBV29-1 14 CSVEENRVGDEQFF
TRBV19 14 CASSPTGETYEQYF
TRBV5-4 15 CASSLAGSSSNRYTF
TRBV4-2 13 CASSQDEGNEQFF
TRBV5-1 15 CASSLGTGTWETQYF
TRBV27 17 CASSRLWGAPNTGELFF